The clone carrying this T cell receptor (beta chain) was recorded many times. Antigen unknown. This sample stems from a study of CD8 T cells in ankylosing spondylitis. Study outcomes and limitations: Significant enrichment of disease-linked clones was reportedly seen in matched ankylosing spondylitis synovial fluid. Reactive arthritis synovial fluid and blood previously showed some of these motif variants. What seemed typical of ankylosing spondylitis blood was a TCR beta motif built from several highly homologous variants.

Quantitative molecular-barcoded 5'-RACE generated the TCR beta libraries. TCRdb called the 5' RACE reads again in MiXCR, with one record for every CDR3 protein. The repertoire holds 130,000 or so distinct CDR3 sequences, with more than 9.5% as singletons. From germline, CDR1 is SGHDN and CDR2 FVKESK. CDR3 size: 14 residues. Trimming removed 3 bases from V and 0 bases from J, with 8 bases in between. Sequenced sample: blood, either unsorted or a sorted T cell fraction (not recorded which). This TCR was recovered from a female donor with ankylosing spondylitis or in good health (not recorded which). V usage is TRBV14 and J usage is TRBJ1-2; D gene unclear. The CDR3 DNA follows: TGTGCCAGCAGCCAGCTCGGGGCTAACTATGGCTACACCTTC. This encodes CASSQLGANYGYTF.